This T cell receptor (beta chain) was found in a study of type 1 regulatory T cells (dated by TCRdb to 2020 to 2022). Context from the whole study: An in vitro protocol by which a Tr1-enriched, alloantigen-specific CD4 T cell product named T-allo10 was generated was characterized in the study. T-allo10 was being evaluated clinically in patients with hematological malignancies who were receiving allogeneic hematopoietic stem cell transplantation.

A word on this clonotype: The antigen it binds to is not known. No base quality information exists; no much larger clone differs at one position.

This sample was sequenced with an Illumina MiSeq. Using fastp at Q25 and MiXCR, TCRdb reprocessed the public reads and kept productive beta chains. Every distinct CDR3 protein forms one entry, paired with its most common genes and DNA. This sample gives about 74,000 distinct CDR3 sequences in total; 63% of them show up just once. The ten largest clones take up about 8% of the sample. Per the germline V gene (reference sequence), DFQATT is the CDR1 and SNEGSKA is the CDR2. The CDR3 goes from the cysteine to the phenylalanine over 12 residues. Left in the record is the CDR3 DNA by itself, 36 bases read in frame from the first base. The V end loses 6 bases and the J end loses 4 bases, and a stretch of 10 bases separates them. Specificity for host alloantigens, anergy, and the capacity for alloantigen-specific suppression were described as properties of donor-derived T-allo10 cells.

The TCR originated in a human donor in good health. Sequencing was done on a sample of cultured T cells, either the whole culture or a sorted T cell fraction (not recorded which). The cell subset or site label of this sample denotes: Tr1-enriched cell product generated in vitro against host alloantigens. This sequence uses TRBV20-1 and TRBJ2-1; TRBD2 is possibly the D segment (5 matching bases). The CDR3 region reads CSAGSGYNEQFF. The nucleotide sequence is given as TGCAGTGCCGGAAGCGGTTACAATGAGCAGTTCTTC.